The next 32 T cell receptor beta chains were all read from a single sample in a study of beta chain features in type 1 diabetes. Expressed TCRB transcripts were sequenced, since all the RNA that had been isolated was reverse transcribed. Sequenced by immunoSEQ multiplex PCR; TCRdb stores in-frame clones only, minus some. The sample lists some 900,000 clones; 15% to 20% were seen once. Sequencing was carried out using naive CD4+ T cells from blood. These receptors were collected from a young woman in good health.

The sample holds a few counts of this clone. This sequence joins TRBV19 and TRBJ2-1, with 12 nucleotides matching TRBD2. The V gene's germline CDR1 is LNHDA and CDR2 SQIVND (reference sequence). V shed 5 bases and J 4 bases; nucleotides not matched to a gene: 15. This CDR3 is 19 amino acids long. The CDR3 bases are TGTGCCAGTAGTCCCGGACTAGCGGGATTCTTAAAGGGATACAATGAGCAGTTCTTC. As protein: CASSPGLAGFLKGYNEQFF.

This clone showed up just a few times. This sequence joins TRBV7-6 and TRBJ1-1; D is possibly TRBD1 (5 bases). Trimming shortened V by 5 bases and J by 0 bases, and 10 bases separated the two germline ends. The CDR3 has 14 amino acids. Germline CDR1 and CDR2: SGHVS and FNYEAQ. CDR3 nucleotide sequence: TGTGCCAGCAGCCCGGGACCGGTGAACACTGAAGCTTTCTTT. Protein sequence: CASSPGPVNTEAFF.

The rearrangement links TRBV5-1 to TRBJ2-1, with D perhaps matching TRBD1 or TRBD2 (5 bases each). Germline lookup yields CDR1 SGHRS and CDR2 YFSETQ. The CDR3 contains 15 residues. V shed 7 bases and J shed 6 bases, with 20 bases lying between them. Written as DNA, the CDR3 is TGCGCCAGCCGCGAACCGGGGACCCAGCTCAATGAGCAGTTCTTC. Protein: CASREPGTQLNEQFF.

This chain joins TRBV19 and TRBJ2-5, with D uncertain. V was clipped by 8 bases and J by 4 bases, with 11 bases between them. CDR1 and CDR2 from the germline V gene are LNHDA and SQIVND (reference sequence). The CDR3 runs to 12 residues. The CDR3 nucleotides read TGTGCCAGTTCTAAGTTGGGAGAGACCCAGTACTTC. As protein: CASSKLGETQYF.

This clone was detected a few times. The V and J genes are TRBV23-1 and TRBJ2-7; D unclear. TRBV23-1 is designated an ORF whose function remains uncertain. This CDR3 is built from 16 residues. V was pared by 4 bases and J by 2 bases, with 18 bases between. For the CDR3, the DNA is TGCGCCAGCAGTCCCTCCTTGGCGTCCTCAGCCTACGAGCAGTACTTC. This encodes CASSPSLASSAYEQYF.

In the case of this clone: The sample contains more than one DNA sequence encoding this CDR3. V is TRBV7-3 and J is TRBJ2-7, with 8 bases fitting TRBD2. CDR1 and CDR2 from the germline V gene are SGHTA and FQGTGA. V was pared by 0 bases and J by 5 bases, with 3 bases of the junction left unmatched. CDR3 length: 14 amino acids. The CDR3 here is CASSLTAGVHEQYF. CDR3 bases: TGTGCCAGCAGCTTAACAGCGGGAGTCCACGAGCAGTACTTC.

This chain links TRBV7-2 with TRBJ1-4; D is uncertain. The CDR3 sequence is 15 residues long. The germline V gene has CDR1 SGHTA and CDR2 FQGNSA. The V end was cut by 5 bases, the J end by 2 bases, with 12 bases between. CDR3 DNA: TGTGCCAGCAGCCATTCGGGGTACACTAATGAAAAACTGTTTTTT. Its translation: CASSHSGYTNEKLFF.

In its sample, this clone was seen a few times. The V and J genes are TRBV4-2 and TRBJ1-2, with TRBD1 matching 9 bases. Looked up from germline, CDR1 is LGHNA and CDR2 is YNFKEQ. V gave up 0 bases and J gave up 4 bases; unmatched junction bases: 9. The CDR3 covers 17 residues. CDR3 in DNA: TGTGCCAGCAGCCAAGATATTAAGGGACAGGGATTCTATGGCTACACCTTC. Protein product: CASSQDIKGQGFYGYTF.

The V gene is TRBV7-2, the J gene TRBJ2-2; D is uncertain. The CDR3 sequence is 14 residues long. Trimming shortened V by 1 base and J by 6 bases, and 9 bases separated the two germline ends. Per the germline V gene, CDR1 is SGHTA and CDR2 is FQGNSA. CDR3 region: CASSLVISPGELFF. Written as DNA, the CDR3 is TGTGCCAGCAGCTTAGTCATTTCCCCCGGGGAGCTGTTTTTT.

The chain joins TRBV4-2 to TRBJ2-3; 9 bases match TRBD2. Germline loops: CDR1 LGHNA, CDR2 YNFKEQ. The CDR3 extends over 16 amino acids. V shed 0 bases and J 1 base; nucleotides not matched to a gene: 2. DNA for the CDR3: TGTGCCAGCAGCCAAGACCGACTAGCGGGCACAGATACGCAGTATTTT. This sequence encodes CASSQDRLAGTDTQYF.

This clone came up a few times. The chain carries TRBV15 and TRBJ2-5; 7 bases fit TRBD2. The J segment lost 3 bases and the V segment lost 6 bases, leaving 10 bases of the junction unmatched. The CDR3 has 15 amino acids. Germline loops: CDR1 LNHNV, CDR2 YYDKDF (reference sequence). The CDR3 loop is CATRKRGGWEETQYF. The DNA of the CDR3 is TGTGCCACCAGAAAACGCGGGGGATGGGAAGAGACCCAGTACTTC.

This clone appeared a few times. The chain carries TRBV4-2 and TRBJ2-3; 13 nucleotides match TRBD2. Germline V lookup: CDR1 LGHNA, CDR2 YNFKEQ. With V trimmed by 1 base and J by 2 bases, 9 bases remained unmatched. This CDR3 spans 19 amino acids. In DNA, the CDR3 is TGTGCCAGCAGCCAAGCCCCAGGACTAGCGGGAGAAACCACAGATACGCAGTATTTT. Translated: CASSQAPGLAGETTDTQYF.

A single count supports this clone. Distinct nucleotide sequences in the sample also encode this CDR3. V usage is TRBV9 and J usage is TRBJ2-1, with D maybe TRBD2 (5 bases). Looked up from germline, CDR1 is SGDLS and CDR2 is YYNGEE. Trimming stripped 0 bases from V and 4 bases from J, with 11 bases between. The CDR3 extends over 15 amino acids. The CDR3 DNA reads TGTGCCAGCAGCGTAGGAGGTCGCGGGTACAATGAGCAGTTCTTC. The encoded protein is CASSVGGRGYNEQFF.

V usage is TRBV11-2 and J usage is TRBJ2-7; D is undetermined. The CDR3 runs to 11 residues. The V gene lost 2 bases and the J gene lost 9 bases, with 8 bases spanning the gap. Germline V gene data show CDR1 as SGHAT and CDR2 as FQNNGV. CDR3 in DNA: TGTGCCAGCAGCTTACGGGCACTGCAGTACTTC. Encoded protein: CASSLRALQYF.

This clone has just a few counts. The CDR3 protein is CASSTGLAGGHEQFF. The DNA for the CDR3 is TGTGCCAGTAGTACGGGACTAGCGGGAGGGCATGAGCAGTTCTTC. The chain employs TRBV19 and TRBJ2-1, with 16 bases lining up with TRBD2. Losses at the gene ends were 4 bases for V and 8 bases for J; bases not matched to a gene: 2. CDR3 length: 15 residues. Per the germline V gene, CDR1 is LNHDA and CDR2 is SQIVND (reference sequence).

The chain uses TRBV7-9 and TRBJ2-7; 9 bases agree with TRBD2. The germline V gene encodes CDR1 SEHNR and CDR2 FQNEAQ (reference sequence). The CDR3 runs 15 residues. Trimming at V came to 1 base and at J to 5 bases, leaving 6 bases not matched to a gene. As DNA, the CDR3 is TGTGCCAGCAGCTTAGGGTTAGCGGGAGCTCACGAGCAGTACTTC. This encodes CASSLGLAGAHEQYF. Complete variable domain (other parts from reference TRBV7-9 and TRBJ2-7): DTGVSQNPRHKITKRGQNVTFRCDPISEHNRLYWYRQTLGQGPEFLTYFQNEAQLEKSRLLSDRFSAERPKGSFSTLEIQRTEQGDSAMYLCASSLGLAGAHEQYFGPGTRLTVT.

J is TRBJ2-1 and V is TRBV4-3; 7 bases agree with TRBD2. Losses at the gene ends were 4 bases for V and 4 bases for J; bases not matched to a gene: 10. CDR1 and CDR2 (germline): LGHNA, YSLEER. There are 16 residues in the CDR3. The CDR3 loop is CASSPTTGTNYNEQFF. In DNA, the CDR3 is TGCGCCAGCAGCCCAACTACCGGGACTAATTACAATGAGCAGTTCTTC.

This rearrangement joins TRBV29-1 to TRBJ2-3; 8 bases agree with TRBD1. The CDR3 length is 13 residues. V lost 3 bases and J lost 7; bases outside the gene matches: 6. CDR1 and CDR2 (germline): SQVTM, ANQGSEA. The CDR3 is CSVEGQGAYTQYF. Written as DNA, the CDR3 is TGCAGCGTTGAGGGGCAGGGGGCCTATACGCAGTATTTT.

This clone came up a few times. The chain has TRBV27 and TRBJ2-4, with a possible D match to TRBD2 (6 bases). Germline V gene data show CDR1 as MNHEY and CDR2 as SMNVEV (reference sequence). CDR3 length: 14 amino acids. Trimming took off 6 bases at V and 3 bases at J, with 12 bases between the two ends. The CDR3 nucleotides read TGTGCCAGCAGCGGAGGGTGGGGCAAAAACATTCAGTACTTC. It encodes CASSGGWGKNIQYF.

In regard to this clone: Possible read error: a much larger clone is one base away. The chain carries TRBV6-5 and TRBJ1-1, with TRBD1 matching 8 bases. Germline V CDR1 and CDR2: MNHEY, SVGAGI. The CDR3 is 14 amino acids. V shed 5 bases, J shed 1 base, and the junction held 3 bases outside the gene matches. The DNA for the CDR3 is TGTGCCAGCAGTCGAGGACAGGGGAACACTGAAGCTTTCTTT. This translates into CASSRGQGNTEAFF.

In this sample, this clone turned up a few times. CDR3 nucleotides: TGTGCCAGCAGCGTACAACTAGCGGGCAAAAACATTCAGTACTTC. It specifies CASSVQLAGKNIQYF. The chain employs TRBV6-6 and TRBJ2-4; 9 positions agree with TRBD2. There are 15 residues in the CDR3. Germline V CDR1 and CDR2: MNHNY, SVGAGI (reference sequence). V lost 6 bases, J lost 3 bases, and 6 bases stayed unmatched.

The rearrangement uses TRBV18 and TRBJ2-6, with D uncertain. The length of the CDR3 is 13 residues. The V and J ends lost 8 bases and 4 bases respectively, with 9 bases between them. Germline V gene sequence: CDR1 KGHSH, CDR2 LQKENI. Written as DNA, the CDR3 is TGTGCCAGCCAGGCAGCCGGGGCCAACGTCCTGACTTTC. Translated, it gives CASQAAGANVLTF.

The genes are TRBV7-9 and TRBJ2-1; D may be TRBD2 (5 bases). Trimming pared 2 bases from V and 6 bases from J, leaving 11 bases between. The V gene's germline CDR1 is SEHNR and CDR2 FQNEAQ (reference sequence). The CDR3 length is 14 residues. DNA of the CDR3: TGTGCCAGCAGCTTATACGAGGGTACCAATGAGCAGTTCTTC. Translated: CASSLYEGTNEQFF. Full variable domain (rest looked up from reference TRBV7-9 and TRBJ2-1): DTGVSQNPRHKITKRGQNVTFRCDPISEHNRLYWYRQTLGQGPEFLTYFQNEAQLEKSRLLSDRFSAERPKGSFSTLEIQRTEQGDSAMYLCASSLYEGTNEQFFGPGTRLTVL.

This clone was recorded a few times. A junction boundary mismatches the germline segment, possibly from a read error. The rearrangement uses TRBV18 and TRBJ1-1; 9 positions agree with TRBD1. The length of the CDR3 is 15 residues. CDR1 and CDR2 (germline): KGHSH, LQKENI. CDR3 protein: CASSPTGTGNAEAFF. In nucleotides, the CDR3 is TGTGCCAGCTCACCGACCGGGACAGGGAACGCTGAAGCTTTCTTT.

The chain carries TRBV6-1 and TRBJ2-5; TRBD2 agrees at 10 bases. The trim removed 6 bases at V and 4 bases at J, leaving 8 bases unmatched. The CDR3 sequence is 15 residues long. CDR1 is MNHNS, CDR2 SASEGT, per germline. CDR3 nucleotides: TGTGCCAGCAGGGATCAGCGGGAGGGCCGAGAGACCCAGTACTTC. This translates into CASRDQREGRETQYF.

This clone was observed a handful of times. The chain uses TRBV7-3 and TRBJ2-5; possibly TRBD1 or TRBD2 for D (5 bases each). Per the germline V gene, CDR1 is SGHTA and CDR2 is FQGTGA. This CDR3 contains 14 residues. V gave up 4 bases and J gave up 3 bases, with 12 bases separating them. The CDR3 loop is CASSSLGTKETQYF. For the CDR3, the DNA is TGTGCCAGCAGCTCCCTCGGGACCAAAGAGACCCAGTACTTC.

In its sample, this clone was seen a few times. The V call is TRBV7-2, the J call TRBJ2-1; TRBD2 might be the D (5 bases). Germline loops: CDR1 SGHTA, CDR2 FQGNSA. The CDR3 contains 11 residues. V gave up 8 bases and J gave up 5 bases, with 7 bases separating them. The CDR3 here is CASGGDNEQFF. The CDR3 DNA reads TGTGCCAGCGGAGGAGACAATGAGCAGTTCTTC.

The chain has TRBV10-3 and TRBJ2-1; TRBD2 matches 9 bases. Germline trimming cut 3 bases from V and 10 bases from J; bases unmatched to any gene: 10. This CDR3 is 15 amino acids long. The germline V gene encodes CDR1 ENHRY and CDR2 SYGVKD. CDR3 sequence: CAISDKVAGVGEQFF. The CDR3 DNA is TGTGCCATCAGTGATAAGGTAGCGGGAGTTGGGGAGCAGTTCTTC.

In its sample, this clone was seen a few times. V gene TRBV28 combines with J gene TRBJ1-5; D unclear. The V gene lost 4 bases and the J gene lost 6 bases, with 16 bases spanning the gap. The CDR3 runs 15 residues. Looked up from germline, CDR1 is MDHEN and CDR2 is SYDVKM. The CDR3 sequence: CASSSRALGTQPQHF. The CDR3 DNA is TGTGCCAGCAGTTCAAGGGCACTGGGAACTCAGCCCCAGCATTTT.

This clone was counted only a few times. The rearrangement uses TRBV19 and TRBJ1-5; D is undetermined. There are 14 residues in the CDR3. V lost 4 bases to trimming and J lost 0 bases, with 7 bases between them. In germline, CDR1 is LNHDA, CDR2 SQIVND (reference sequence). The CDR3 loop is CASSKGPSNQPQHF. DNA for the CDR3: TGTGCCAGTAGTAAAGGGCCTAGCAATCAGCCCCAGCATTTT.

This chain connects TRBV27 to TRBJ2-7, with D maybe TRBD2 (6 bases). V shed 5 bases and J shed 0 bases, with 17 bases lying between them. This CDR3 spans 16 amino acids. Germline V gene data show CDR1 as MNHEY and CDR2 as SMNVEV (reference sequence). The CDR3 DNA follows: TGTGCCAGCAGTCTTTTACCGGGACTCGACTCCTACGAGCAGTACTTC. Residues: CASSLLPGLDSYEQYF.

With respect to this clone: In the same sample, other DNA sequences code for this CDR3. The chain combines TRBV7-3 with TRBJ2-1; TRBD2 is a possible D gene (5 bases). CDR3 length equals 14 residues. Germline values: CDR1 SGHTA, CDR2 FQGTGA. Deletions cut 2 bases from V and 1 base from J, with 6 bases between. This CDR3 is CASSLEGSYNEQFF. The CDR3 DNA reads TGTGCCAGCAGCTTAGAGGGTTCCTACAATGAGCAGTTCTTC.